A single sample gave rise to the 11 T cell receptor beta chains below, sequenced in a study of blood T cell repertoires in COVID-19. Measured with immunoSEQ multiplex PCR; TCRdb has only the in-frame clones, and not every one. Of roughly 360,000 clones in the sample, over 75% were seen once. Sequenced sample: PBMCs or T cells enriched from blood (not recorded which). These receptors came from a young man who had recovered from COVID-19.

The V gene is TRBV7-2, the J gene TRBJ1-4, with TRBD1 matching over 8 bases. Germline lookup yields CDR1 SGHTA and CDR2 FQGNSA. CDR3 size: 16 residues. Unmatched junction bases numbered 7, after V lost 1 base and J lost 6 bases. CDR3 sequence reads: CASSLEWRQGHEKLFF. DNA of the CDR3: TGTGCCAGCAGCTTAGAGTGGAGACAGGGGCATGAAAAACTGTTTTTT. The full variable domain, its missing parts supplied by reference TRBV7-2 and TRBJ1-4, is GAGVSQSPSNKVTEKGKDVELRCDPISGHTALYWYRQSLGQGLEFLIYFQGNSAPDKSGLPSDRFSAERTGGSVSTLTIQRTQQEDSAVYLCASSLEWRQGHEKLFFGSGTQLSVL.

The J gene is TRBJ1-5, the V gene TRBV4-1, with a tentative D call TRBD1 (6 bases). The germline V and J ends were trimmed by 5 bases and 0 bases, with 17 bases remaining between them. This CDR3 comprises 17 residues. Germline loops: CDR1 MGHRA, CDR2 YSYEKL. The DNA of the CDR3 is TGCGCCAGCAGCTTTGAACAGGGAGACGGTAGCAATCAGCCCCAGCATTTT. This gives the protein CASSFEQGDGSNQPQHF.

The genes are TRBV9 and TRBJ2-3; a possible D gene is TRBD2 (6 bases). The ends were cut back, 4 bases at V and 4 bases at J, with 16 bases in the middle. The CDR3 is made up of 15 amino acids. Germline values: CDR1 SGDLS, CDR2 YYNGEE. CDR3 in amino acids: CASSPGRGAADTQYF. CDR3 in DNA: TGTGCCAGCAGCCCCGGGCGGGGAGCAGCAGATACGCAGTATTTT.

The chain joins TRBV2 to TRBJ1-6; a weak D match, TRBD1 (6 bases). This CDR3 contains 14 residues. The V end was cut by 2 bases, the J end by 8 bases, with 10 bases between. Germline loops: CDR1 SNHLY, CDR2 FYNNEI. The CDR3 reads CASSEWDTDSPLHF. Written as DNA, the CDR3 is TGTGCCAGCAGTGAATGGGACACTGATTCACCCCTCCACTTT. Filled out from reference TRBV2 and TRBJ1-6, the complete variable domain reads EPEVTQTPSHQVTQMGQEVILRCVPISNHLYFYWYRQILGQKVEFLVSFYNNEISEKSEIFDDQFSVERPDGSNFTLKIRSTKLEDSAMYFCASSEWDTDSPLHFGNGTRLTVT.

This rearrangement joins TRBV28 to TRBJ1-1; D may be TRBD1 (5 bases). Germline V lookup: CDR1 MDHEN, CDR2 SYDVKM. The CDR3 consists of 14 residues. V lost 7 bases and J 2 bases, leaving 14 bases between the germline ends. The CDR3 loop is CASTEGGVNTEAFF. In nucleotides, the CDR3 is TGTGCCAGCACCGAGGGAGGGGTAAACACTGAAGCTTTCTTT.

As to this clone: The same CDR3 can be traced to other DNA sequences in this sample. This chain uses TRBV5-1 with TRBJ2-5; D might be TRBD1 (6 bases). CDR3 size: 14 residues. V was trimmed by 0 bases and J by 1 base, leaving 7 bases between them. In germline, CDR1 is SGHRS, CDR2 YFSETQ. CDR3 sequence: CASSLEGGQETQYF. CDR3 nucleotide sequence: TGCGCCAGCAGCTTGGAAGGGGGCCAAGAGACCCAGTACTTC.

This rearrangement joins TRBV27 to TRBJ2-5, with no clear D. The germline V gene has CDR1 MNHEY and CDR2 SMNVEV (reference sequence). V lost 2 bases and J lost 5, with 18 bases in between. This CDR3 region has 16 residues. The CDR3 here is CASSLHGDWSPETQYF. CDR3 in DNA: TGTGCCAGCAGTTTACATGGTGACTGGAGTCCGGAGACCCAGTACTTC.

The V gene is TRBV12-3 or TRBV12-4, the J gene TRBJ1-1, with D possibly being TRBD1 (5 bases). Deletions cut 7 bases from V and 3 bases from J, with 12 bases between. CDR3 size: 13 residues. Written as DNA, the CDR3 is TGTGCCAGCATCCCTGGGGGGGACACTGAAGCTTTCTTT. Its protein product is CASIPGGDTEAFF.

In DNA form, the CDR3 reads TGTGCCAGCAGTTCATTGGAGGGTTTCAATGAGCAGTTCTTC. Its protein is CASSSLEGFNEQFF. The chain employs TRBV6-5 and TRBJ2-1; tentatively, D is TRBD2 (6 bases). V was cut by 4 bases and J by 6 bases, with 13 bases left in between. From germline, CDR1 is MNHEY and CDR2 SVGAGI. The CDR3 covers 14 residues.

This chain connects TRBV27 to TRBJ2-2; possible D gene TRBD1, 5 bases. From germline, CDR1 is MNHEY and CDR2 SMNVEV (reference sequence). V lost 4 bases, J lost 7 bases, and 13 bases lay in between. This CDR3 has 14 amino acids. Written as DNA, the CDR3 is TGTGCCAGCAGTTCCCGCAGGGCAGGCGGGGAGCTGTTTTTT. Protein product: CASSSRRAGGELFF.

The chain carries TRBV30 and TRBJ2-7, with D possibly matching TRBD1 (6 bases). V shed 0 bases and J shed 2 bases, with 14 bases lying between them. The length of the CDR3 is 15 residues. The germline gives CDR1 GTSNPN, CDR2 SVGIG (reference sequence). The chain's CDR3 is CAWSVRQGITYEQYF. CDR3 DNA sequence: TGTGCCTGGAGTGTACGGCAGGGGATAACCTACGAGCAGTACTTC.